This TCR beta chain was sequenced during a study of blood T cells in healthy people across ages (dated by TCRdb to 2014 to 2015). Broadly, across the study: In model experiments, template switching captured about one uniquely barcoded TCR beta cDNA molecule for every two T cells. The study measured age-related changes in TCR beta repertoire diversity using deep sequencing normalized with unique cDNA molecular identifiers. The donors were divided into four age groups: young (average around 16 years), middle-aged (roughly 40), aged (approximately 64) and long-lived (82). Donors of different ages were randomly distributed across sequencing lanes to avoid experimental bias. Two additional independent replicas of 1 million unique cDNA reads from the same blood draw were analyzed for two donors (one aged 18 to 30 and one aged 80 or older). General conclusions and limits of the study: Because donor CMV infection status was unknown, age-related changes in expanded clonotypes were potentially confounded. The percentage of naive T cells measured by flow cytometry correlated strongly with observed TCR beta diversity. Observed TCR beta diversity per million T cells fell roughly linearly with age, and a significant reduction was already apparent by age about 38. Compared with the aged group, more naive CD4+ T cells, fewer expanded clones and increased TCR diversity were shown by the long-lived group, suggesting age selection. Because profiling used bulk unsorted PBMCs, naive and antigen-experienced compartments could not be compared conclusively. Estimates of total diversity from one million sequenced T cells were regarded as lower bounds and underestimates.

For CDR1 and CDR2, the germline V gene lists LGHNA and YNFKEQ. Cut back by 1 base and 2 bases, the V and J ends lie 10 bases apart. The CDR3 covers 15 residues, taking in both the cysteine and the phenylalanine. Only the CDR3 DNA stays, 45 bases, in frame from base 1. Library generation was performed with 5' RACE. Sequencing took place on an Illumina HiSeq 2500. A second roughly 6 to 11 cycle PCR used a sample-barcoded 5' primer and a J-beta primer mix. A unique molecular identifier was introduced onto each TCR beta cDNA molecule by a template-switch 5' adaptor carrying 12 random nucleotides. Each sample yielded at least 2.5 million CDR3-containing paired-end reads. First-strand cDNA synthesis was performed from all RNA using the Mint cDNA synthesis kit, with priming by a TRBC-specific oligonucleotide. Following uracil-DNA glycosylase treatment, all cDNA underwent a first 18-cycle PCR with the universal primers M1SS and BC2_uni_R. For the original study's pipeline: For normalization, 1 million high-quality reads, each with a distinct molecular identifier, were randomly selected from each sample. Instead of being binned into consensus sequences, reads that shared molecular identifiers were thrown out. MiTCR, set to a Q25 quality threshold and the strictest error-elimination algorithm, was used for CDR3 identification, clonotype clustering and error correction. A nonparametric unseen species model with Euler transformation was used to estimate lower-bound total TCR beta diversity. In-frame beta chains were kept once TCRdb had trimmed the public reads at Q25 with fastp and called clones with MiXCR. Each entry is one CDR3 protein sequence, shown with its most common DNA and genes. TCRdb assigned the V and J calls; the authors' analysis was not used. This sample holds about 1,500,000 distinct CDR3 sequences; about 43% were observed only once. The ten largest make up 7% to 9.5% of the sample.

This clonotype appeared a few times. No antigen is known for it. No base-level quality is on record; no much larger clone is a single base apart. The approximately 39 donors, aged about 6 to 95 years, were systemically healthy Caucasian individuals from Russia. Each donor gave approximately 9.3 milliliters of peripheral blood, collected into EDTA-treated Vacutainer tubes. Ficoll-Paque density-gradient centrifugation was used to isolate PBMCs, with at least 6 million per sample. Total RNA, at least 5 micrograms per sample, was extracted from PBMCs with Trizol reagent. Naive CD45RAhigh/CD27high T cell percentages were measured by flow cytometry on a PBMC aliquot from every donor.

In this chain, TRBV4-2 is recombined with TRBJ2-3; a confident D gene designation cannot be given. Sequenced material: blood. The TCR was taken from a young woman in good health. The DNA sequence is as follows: TGTGCCAGCAGCCAAGTAGCTCCAGACACAGATACGCAGTATTTT. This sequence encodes CASSQVAPDTDTQYF.